This T cell receptor (beta chain) was documented in a study of cytomegalovirus exposure and HLA in healthy donors (dated 2017 in TCRdb). About the full investigation: An earlier analysis of roughly 500 of the donors reported 250 to 300 Gb of sequence data and around 100 million unique TCR beta sequences obtained from around 170 million T cells. About 320 gigabases of sequencing data and tens of millions of unique TCR sequences were included in an early release covering around 600 HLA-typed donors. Among the roughly 390 genotyped donors, around 81% belonged to the genetic ancestry cluster associated with self-reported Caucasian donors. The aim of the study was to test whether cataloging public T cell receptors could identify signatures of past pathogen exposure. The study used immunosequencing to profile the T cell repertoires of 666 subjects and linked those repertoires to cytomegalovirus serostatus. A separate validation cohort of 100 to 150 different subjects was used in addition to the roughly 670-subject first cohort. The study combined high-throughput TCR immunosequencing, statistical association of individual TCRs with disease status, and machine learning to predict cytomegalovirus infection status. A later analysis re-analyzed previously published TCR beta repertoires from roughly 630 donors and added high-resolution HLA genotyping to study TCR occurrence patterns. Rather than using new phenotypic data, the later analysis identified candidate immune exposures from TCR beta sequences and from how often those sequences occurred across donors. In an earlier analysis of more than 550 of the donors, high-throughput TCR beta sequencing was used to judge whether each TCR beta V gene segment behaved as functional or pseudogenic. Donor age, sex, ethnicity and CMV serostatus were compiled together with the repertoire data. A later genetic analysis used genome-wide SNP genotypes for about 65% of the roughly 670 donors, treating that subset as a discovery cohort. All discovery cohort repertoires had been generated on a single sequencing platform. Class I and class II HLA loci were covered by the typing at four-digit resolution. Typing coverage varied by locus: about 620-630 donors for A, B, C, DRB1 and DQB1; approximately 500 for DQA1; over 600 for DPA1; 450 to 480 for DPB1. Because of strong linkage in the cohort, roughly five DR-DQ haplotypes were treated as single units for association and clustering. Across some 400 genotyped donors of the cohort, an average of 235,054 unique TCR beta nucleotide sequences per donor were sequenced, and 15% to 20% of those sequences were non-productive.

Preparation of the library involved the immunoSEQ multiplex PCR assay. For the multiplex PCR, a mixture combining 60 forward primers for TCR Vbeta segments and 13 reverse primers for TCR Jbeta segments was used. The CDR3 region of rearranged TCR beta genes was amplified from genomic DNA by a multiplex PCR assay. Amplified TCR beta libraries were sequenced as 87-base-pair reads on the Illumina HiSeq System. On the authors' methods: A later analysis counted about 80 million unique TCR beta chains across the 666 repertoires, and roughly 10 million of these chains were shared by at least two donors. Raw reads were error-corrected and collapsed into unique sequences by a nearest-neighbor algorithm in which closely related sequences were merged to remove PCR and sequencing errors. Alignment of CDR3 sequences to IMGT reference sequences was used to assign V, D and J gene segments. For a sequence to be retained, a match of at least six nucleotides to both a V gene segment and a J gene segment was required. A rearrangement counted as productive if the CDR3 had no stop codons and remained in frame with V and J, and every other rearrangement counted as non-productive. CDR3 was defined by IMGT convention, running from the second conserved V-encoded cysteine to the conserved J-encoded phenylalanine. The earlier analysis of 500 to 750 of the donors excluded any sequence lacking an unambiguous match to a single V gene segment. An earlier analysis of approximately 590 of the donors called V segments functional above 56.7% productive rearrangements and segregating when the between-donor standard deviation exceeded 5%. A statistical classification framework was built for diagnosing cytomegalovirus status from the catalog of TCR beta chain sequences. In a later analysis, V and J genes were assigned by comparing TCR nucleotide sequences against IMGT/GENE-DB human TR gene sequences. In a later analysis, CDR3 sequences and most-parsimonious VDJ recombination scenarios were assigned using the TCRdist pipeline. In a later analysis, each TCR beta chain was defined by its CDR3 amino acid sequence together with its V-gene family, and reads without a unique V-gene family were excluded. In a later analysis, 450 to 600 highly shared, low-generation-probability nucleotide sequences were removed to address suspected cross-contamination and a sequencing artifact. A later analysis calculated a clonal expansion index for each public chain from normalized within-repertoire ranks of inferred template counts. Generation probabilities in a later analysis came from a VDJ recombination model fitted to out-of-frame rearrangements, and those results were checked against IGoR. In a later analysis, TCR-TCR, TCR-HLA and TCR-CMV co-occurrence was scored with hypergeometric tests, and a repertoire-size bias correction was applied to TCR pairs. In a later analysis, false discovery rates were estimated by permuting HLA or CMV assignments 20 times. In a later analysis, co-occurring TCRs were grouped using DBSCAN, and TCRdist sequence similarity was added for clustering within HLA-allele-positive subsets. Repertoires with fewer than 30,000 or more than 120,000 public chains were left out of co-occurrence clustering, as were roughly five repertoires with anomalous nucleotide sharing. TCRdb holds this immuneACCESS table with in-frame rearrangements only. Some clones are missing; in checked studies, unresolved V genes explain under half, and the rest has no known cause. V and J calls and clone size are given by that table; D and trimming were obtained from the DNA. For this sample there are around 200,000 clones; approximately 83% appear just once. Jointly, the top ten make up around 9.6% of the sample.

Measured from the cysteine to the phenylalanine, the CDR3 is 13 residues long. The kept DNA is CDR3 alone, 39 bases in frame from the first base. V is clipped by 4 bases and J by 1 base, and the sequence between their germline boundaries is 3 bases long. Via the germline V gene, CDR1 is SGDLS and CDR2 YYNGEE. In regard to this clone: Its recognized antigen is unknown. No clone much larger than this one lies a single base away; base qualities are absent.

Summary of the overall study and its limitations: According to the authors, the approach could potentially be generalized to other disease states and immunological phenotypes. In a later analysis, the rate of TCR association differed among HLA loci, with DRB1 alleles having the most associated TCRs and HLA-C alleles having the fewest. The 87-base-pair reads could not distinguish some IMGT-functional V segments, including TRBV6-2 and TRBV6-3, so those segments were excluded. The sequencing pipeline was judged likely to have produced a cluster of highly shared sequence variants as a technical artifact. Around 16 rarely observed V segments, including chromosome 9 orphons, were excluded from the earlier analysis of about 610 of the donors because counts were too low. While some public TCRs were present in many individuals, most TCR sequences turned up only very rarely across donors. A total of fewer than 200 TCR beta chains were listed by the study as associated with cytomegalovirus. In a later genetic analysis, fewer N-insertions in productive TCRs were reported among donors in an Asian-associated ancestry cluster than the 666-donor mean. Compared with equally common non-associated chains, HLA-associated TCR beta chains in a later analysis were more clonally expanded and had lower generation probabilities. Sequencing depth was assumed to be roughly uniform across donors in the presence/absence analyses, though that assumption may not hold. Immune exposure information for the cohort was limited to CMV serostatus. Most CMV-associated TCR beta chains appeared to be HLA-restricted in a later analysis, and the HLA associations seemed to be driven largely by CMV exposure. An association between a missense DCLRE1C variant and V-gene and J-gene trimming of TCR beta chains was found in a later genetic analysis and replicated in an independent cohort. Linkage disequilibrium might explain the correlated functional status among segregating V segments, but an unknown experimental factor could not be excluded. At a false discovery rate of 0.05, a later analysis linked 15,000 to 20,000 TCR beta sequences to specific HLA alleles. When HLA alleles, especially DR and DQ, strongly co-occurred, TCR associations were difficult to assign to individual alleles. In vitro tests confirmed that three of the cytomegalovirus-associated TCR beta chains recognize cytomegalovirus antigens. This cohort had only TCR beta chains sequenced, and the lack of alpha or paired-chain data limited which features could be detected. In both the original and validation cohorts, the classifier was reported to diagnose cytomegalovirus status with high specificity and sensitivity. Because HLA typing was unavailable for some donors at each locus, only the typed subset was used in association tests. A further reported finding was that TCR beta sequences accurately predicted the HLA-A and HLA-B alleles for most subjects in the first cohort. In an earlier analysis of approximately 590 of the donors, most TCR beta V segments appeared in productive rearrangements about 87% or about 30% of the time, broadly matching IMGT annotations. A later analysis reported that several top co-occurrence clusters appeared linked to parvovirus B19, influenza, CMV and Epstein-Barr virus.

The cohort was made up of about 610 healthy bone marrow donors. Cohort members were all nominally healthy when sampled, although unrecorded immune exposures were likely present. The donor was CMV seropositive and belonged to the group of 250 to 300 seropositive cohort members. A peripheral blood sample was provided by each donor, and peripheral blood mononuclear cells were used for TCR beta sequencing. The Qiagen DNeasy Blood Extraction Kit was used to extract genomic DNA from the blood cell samples. The chain is made from TRBV9 and TRBJ2-6; the D gene assignment is ambiguous. Sequenced sample: PBMCs. The TCR was taken from a woman aged 50 to 60 in good health and CMV-seropositive. The CDR3 protein: CASSRSGANVLTF. The bases are TGTGCCAGCAGCCGGTCTGGGGCCAACGTCCTGACTTTC.